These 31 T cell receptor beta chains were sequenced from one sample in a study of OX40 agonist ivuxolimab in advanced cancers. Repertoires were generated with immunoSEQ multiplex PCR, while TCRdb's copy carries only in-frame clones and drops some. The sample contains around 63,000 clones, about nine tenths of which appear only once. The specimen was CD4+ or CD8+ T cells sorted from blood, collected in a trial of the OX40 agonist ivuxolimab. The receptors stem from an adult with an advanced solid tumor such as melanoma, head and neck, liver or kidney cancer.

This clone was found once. The CDR3 loop is CASSSSGVPYEQYF. The CDR3 DNA is TGTGCCAGCAGCTCCTCGGGGGTTCCCTACGAGCAGTACTTC. This chain links TRBV11-2 with TRBJ2-7; D might be TRBD2 (6 bases). The CDR3 has 14 amino acids. The V gene lost 4 bases and the J gene lost 2 bases, with 12 bases spanning the gap. CDR1 and CDR2 (germline): SGHAT, FQNNGV.

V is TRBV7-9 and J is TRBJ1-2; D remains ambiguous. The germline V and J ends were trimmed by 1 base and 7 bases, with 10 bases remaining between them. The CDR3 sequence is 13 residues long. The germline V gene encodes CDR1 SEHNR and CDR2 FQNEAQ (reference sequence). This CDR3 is CASSLGQEIGYTF. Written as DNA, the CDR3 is TGTGCCAGCAGCTTAGGGCAGGAGATTGGCTACACCTTC.

DNA for the CDR3: TGCGCCAGCAGCTTGGTCTCCGATACGCAGTATTTT. It is translated as CASSLVSDTQYF. The rearrangement links TRBV5-1 to TRBJ2-3; D is unresolved. The CDR3 is 12 residues long. Trimming pared 0 bases from V and 6 bases from J, leaving 5 bases between. Germline V lookup: CDR1 SGHRS, CDR2 YFSETQ.

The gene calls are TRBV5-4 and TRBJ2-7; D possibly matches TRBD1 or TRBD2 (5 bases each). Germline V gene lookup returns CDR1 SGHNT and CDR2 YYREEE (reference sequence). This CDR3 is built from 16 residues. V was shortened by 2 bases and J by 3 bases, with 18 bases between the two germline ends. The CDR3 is CASSFGGPRVNYEQYF. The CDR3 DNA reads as TGTGCCAGCAGCTTTGGGGGACCTAGGGTAAACTACGAGCAGTACTTC.

As DNA, the CDR3 is TGTGCCAGCAGCAAAGTGGTCGGCTACGAGCAGTACTTC. Translated, it gives CASSKVVGYEQYF. The chain combines TRBV21-1 with TRBJ2-7; the table gives TRBD2 as D, unverified against the DNA. TRBV21-1 is described as a pseudogene. The CDR3 contains 13 residues.

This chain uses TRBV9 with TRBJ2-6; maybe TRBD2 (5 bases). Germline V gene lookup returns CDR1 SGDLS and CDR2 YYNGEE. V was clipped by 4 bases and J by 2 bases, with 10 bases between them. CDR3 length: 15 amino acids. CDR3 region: CASSTYGAGANVLTF. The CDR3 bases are TGTGCCAGCAGCACTTACGGGGCTGGGGCCAACGTCCTGACTTTC.

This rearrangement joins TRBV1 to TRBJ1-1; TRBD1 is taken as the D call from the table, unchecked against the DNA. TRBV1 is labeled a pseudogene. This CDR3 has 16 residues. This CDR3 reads CTSSPTGQCPNTEAFF. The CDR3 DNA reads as TGCACCAGCAGCCCGACGGGACAGTGCCCGAACACTGAAGCTTTCTTT.

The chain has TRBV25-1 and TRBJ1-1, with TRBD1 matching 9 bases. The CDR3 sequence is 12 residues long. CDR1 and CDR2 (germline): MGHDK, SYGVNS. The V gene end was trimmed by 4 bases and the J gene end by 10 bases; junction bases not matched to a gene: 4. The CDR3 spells CASSATGGVAFF. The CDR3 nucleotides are TGTGCCAGCAGTGCCACAGGGGGCGTAGCTTTCTTT.

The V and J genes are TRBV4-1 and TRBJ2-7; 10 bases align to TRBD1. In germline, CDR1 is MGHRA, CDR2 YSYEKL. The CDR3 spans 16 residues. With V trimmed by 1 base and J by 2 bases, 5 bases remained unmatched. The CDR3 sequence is CASSQGQGAGAYEQYF. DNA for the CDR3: TGCGCCAGCAGCCAAGGACAGGGGGCCGGGGCCTACGAGCAGTACTTC.

The CDR3 sequence is CAWSEGQGSQPQHF. CDR3 DNA sequence: TGTGCCTGGAGTGAGGGACAGGGGAGTCAGCCCCAGCATTTT. This sequence joins TRBV30 and TRBJ1-5, with 10 bases fitting TRBD1. Germline V lookup: CDR1 GTSNPN, CDR2 SVGIG (reference sequence). The CDR3 contains 14 residues. With V trimmed by 1 base and J by 6 bases, 3 bases remained unmatched.

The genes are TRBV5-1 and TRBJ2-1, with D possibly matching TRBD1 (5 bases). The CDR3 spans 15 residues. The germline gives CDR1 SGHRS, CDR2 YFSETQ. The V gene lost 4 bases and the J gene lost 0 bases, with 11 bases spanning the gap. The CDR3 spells CASSVDTSSYNEQFF. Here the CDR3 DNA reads TGCGCCAGCAGCGTGGACACGAGCTCCTACAATGAGCAGTTCTTC.

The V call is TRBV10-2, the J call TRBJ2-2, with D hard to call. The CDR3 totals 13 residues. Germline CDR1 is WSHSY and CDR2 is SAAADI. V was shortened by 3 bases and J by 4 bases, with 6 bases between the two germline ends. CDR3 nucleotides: TGCGCCAGCAGTGAAGTGTTCACCGGGGAGCTGTTTTTT. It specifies CASSEVFTGELFF.

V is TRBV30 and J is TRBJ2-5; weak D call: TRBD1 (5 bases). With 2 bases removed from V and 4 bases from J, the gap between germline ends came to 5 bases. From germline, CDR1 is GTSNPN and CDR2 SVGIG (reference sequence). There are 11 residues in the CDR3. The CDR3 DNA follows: TGTGCCTGGAGTACAGGAGAGACCCAGTACTTC. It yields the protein CAWSTGETQYF.

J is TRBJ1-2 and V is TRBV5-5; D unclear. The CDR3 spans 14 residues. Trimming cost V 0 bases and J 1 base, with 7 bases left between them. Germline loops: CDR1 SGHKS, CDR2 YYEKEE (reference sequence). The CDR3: CASSLEADNYGYTF. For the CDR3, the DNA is TGTGCCAGCAGCTTGGAAGCAGATAACTATGGCTACACCTTC.

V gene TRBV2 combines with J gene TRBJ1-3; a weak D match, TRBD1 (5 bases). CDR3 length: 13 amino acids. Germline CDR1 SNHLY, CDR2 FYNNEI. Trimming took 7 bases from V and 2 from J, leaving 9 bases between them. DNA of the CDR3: TGTGCCAGCATCCGGGGGGCTGGAAACACCATATATTTT. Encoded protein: CASIRGAGNTIYF.

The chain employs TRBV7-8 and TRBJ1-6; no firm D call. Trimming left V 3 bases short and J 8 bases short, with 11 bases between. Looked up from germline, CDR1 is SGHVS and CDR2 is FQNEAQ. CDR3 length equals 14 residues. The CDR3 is CASSLRTADSPLHF. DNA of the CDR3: TGTGCCAGCAGCTTGAGGACGGCAGATTCACCCCTCCACTTT.

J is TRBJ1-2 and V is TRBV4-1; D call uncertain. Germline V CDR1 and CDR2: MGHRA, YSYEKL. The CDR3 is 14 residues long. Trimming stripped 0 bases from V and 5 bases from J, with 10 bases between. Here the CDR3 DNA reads TGCGCCAGCAGCCAAGAGGTGGGCAAGTATGGCTACACCTTC. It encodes CASSQEVGKYGYTF.

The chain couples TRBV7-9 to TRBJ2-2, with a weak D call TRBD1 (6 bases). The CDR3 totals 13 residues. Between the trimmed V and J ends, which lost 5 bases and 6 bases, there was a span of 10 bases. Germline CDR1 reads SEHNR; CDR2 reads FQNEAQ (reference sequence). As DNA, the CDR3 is TGTGCCAGCAGCCCAGGGGTTCCCGGGGAGCTGTTTTTT. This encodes CASSPGVPGELFF.

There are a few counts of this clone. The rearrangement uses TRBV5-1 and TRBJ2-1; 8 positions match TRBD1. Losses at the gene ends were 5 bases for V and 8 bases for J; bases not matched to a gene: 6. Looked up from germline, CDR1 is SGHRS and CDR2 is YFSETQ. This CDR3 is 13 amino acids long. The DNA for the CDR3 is TGCGCCAGCAGAGAAGGACAGGGCGATGAGCAGTTCTTC. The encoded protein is CASREGQGDEQFF.

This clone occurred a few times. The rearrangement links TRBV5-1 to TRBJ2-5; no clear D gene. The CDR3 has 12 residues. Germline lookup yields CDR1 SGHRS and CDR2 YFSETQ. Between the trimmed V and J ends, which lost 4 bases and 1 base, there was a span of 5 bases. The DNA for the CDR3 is TGCGCCAGCAGCACCGGCCAAGAGACCCAGTACTTC. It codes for CASSTGQETQYF. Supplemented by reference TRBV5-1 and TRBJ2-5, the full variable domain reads KAGVTQTPRYLIKTRGQQVTLSCSPISGHRSVSWYQQTPGQGLQFLFEYFSETQRNKGNFPGRFSGRQFSNSRSEMNVSTLELGDSALYLCASSTGQETQYFGPGTRLLVL.

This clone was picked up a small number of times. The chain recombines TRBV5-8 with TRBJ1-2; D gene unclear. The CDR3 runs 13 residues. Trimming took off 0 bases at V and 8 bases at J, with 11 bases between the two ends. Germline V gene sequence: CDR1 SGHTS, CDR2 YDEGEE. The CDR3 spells CASSLVGYGGYTF. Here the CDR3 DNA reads TGTGCCAGCAGCTTGGTGGGTTATGGGGGCTACACCTTC.

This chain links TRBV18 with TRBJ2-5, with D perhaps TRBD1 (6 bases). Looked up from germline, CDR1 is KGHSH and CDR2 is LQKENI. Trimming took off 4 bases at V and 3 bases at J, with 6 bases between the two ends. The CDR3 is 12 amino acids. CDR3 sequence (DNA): TGTGCCAGCTCACAGGGGGAAGAGACCCAGTACTTC. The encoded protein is CASSQGEETQYF.

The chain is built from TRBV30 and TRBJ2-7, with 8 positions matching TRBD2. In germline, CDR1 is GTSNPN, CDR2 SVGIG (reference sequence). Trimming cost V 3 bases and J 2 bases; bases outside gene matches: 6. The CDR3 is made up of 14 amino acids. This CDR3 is CAWSGGGRAYEQYF. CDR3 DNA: TGTGCCTGGAGCGGCGGGGGGAGGGCCTACGAGCAGTACTTC.

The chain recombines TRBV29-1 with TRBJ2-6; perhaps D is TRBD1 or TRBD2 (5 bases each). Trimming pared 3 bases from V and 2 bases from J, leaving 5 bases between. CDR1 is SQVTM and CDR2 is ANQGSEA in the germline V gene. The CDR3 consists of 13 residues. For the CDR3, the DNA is TGCAGCGTTGAGGGGGCTGGGGCCAACGTCCTGACTTTC. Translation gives CSVEGAGANVLTF.

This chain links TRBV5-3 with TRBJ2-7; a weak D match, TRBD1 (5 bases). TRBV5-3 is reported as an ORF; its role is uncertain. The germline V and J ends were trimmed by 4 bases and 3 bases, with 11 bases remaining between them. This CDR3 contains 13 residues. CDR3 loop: CARSLPGIYEQYF. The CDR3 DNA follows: TGTGCCAGAAGCCTACCAGGGATCTACGAGCAGTACTTC.

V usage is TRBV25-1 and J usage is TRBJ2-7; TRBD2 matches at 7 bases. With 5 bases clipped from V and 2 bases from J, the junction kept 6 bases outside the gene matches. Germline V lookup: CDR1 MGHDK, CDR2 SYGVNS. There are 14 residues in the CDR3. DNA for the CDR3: TGTGCCAGCAGTACTGCCAGCGGGGCCTACGAGCAGTACTTC. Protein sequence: CASSTASGAYEQYF.

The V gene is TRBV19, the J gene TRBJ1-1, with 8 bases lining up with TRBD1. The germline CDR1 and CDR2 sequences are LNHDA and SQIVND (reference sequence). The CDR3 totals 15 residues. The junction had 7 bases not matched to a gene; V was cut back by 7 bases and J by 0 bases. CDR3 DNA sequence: TGTGCCAGTAACCAAAGGACAGGGATGAACACTGAAGCTTTCTTT. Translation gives CASNQRTGMNTEAFF.

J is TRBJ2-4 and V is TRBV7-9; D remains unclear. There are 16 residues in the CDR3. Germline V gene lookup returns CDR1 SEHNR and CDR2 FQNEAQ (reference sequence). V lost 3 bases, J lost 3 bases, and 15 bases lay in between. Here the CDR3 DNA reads TGTGCCAGCAGCTTTGGGTCAACCGCGAACAAAAACATTCAGTACTTC. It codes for CASSFGSTANKNIQYF. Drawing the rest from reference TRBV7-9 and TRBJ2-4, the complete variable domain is DTGVSQNPRHKITKRGQNVTFRCDPISEHNRLYWYRQTLGQGPEFLTYFQNEAQLEKSRLLSDRFSAERPKGSFSTLEIQRTEQGDSAMYLCASSFGSTANKNIQYFGAGTRLSVL.

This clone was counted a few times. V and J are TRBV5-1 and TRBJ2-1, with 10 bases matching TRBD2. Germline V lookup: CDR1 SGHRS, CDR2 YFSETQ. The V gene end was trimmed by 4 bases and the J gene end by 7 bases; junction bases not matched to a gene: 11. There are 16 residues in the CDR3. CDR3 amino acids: CASSVDQRGGQNEQFF. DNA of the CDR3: TGCGCCAGCAGCGTTGACCAGCGGGGGGGCCAGAATGAGCAGTTCTTC.

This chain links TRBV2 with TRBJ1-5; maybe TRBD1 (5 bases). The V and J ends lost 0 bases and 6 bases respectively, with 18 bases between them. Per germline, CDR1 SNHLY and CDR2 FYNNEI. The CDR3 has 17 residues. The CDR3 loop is CASSEAIIRDPRQPQHF. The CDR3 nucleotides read TGTGCCAGCAGTGAAGCGATAATCCGGGACCCCCGTCAGCCCCAGCATTTT.

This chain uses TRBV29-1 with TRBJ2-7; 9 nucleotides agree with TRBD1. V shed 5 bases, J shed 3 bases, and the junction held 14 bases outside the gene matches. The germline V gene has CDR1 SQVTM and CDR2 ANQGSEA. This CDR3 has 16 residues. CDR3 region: CSVRGLPGQGGYEQYF. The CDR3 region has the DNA TGCAGCGTTCGCGGGTTACCGGGACAGGGTGGCTACGAGCAGTACTTC.